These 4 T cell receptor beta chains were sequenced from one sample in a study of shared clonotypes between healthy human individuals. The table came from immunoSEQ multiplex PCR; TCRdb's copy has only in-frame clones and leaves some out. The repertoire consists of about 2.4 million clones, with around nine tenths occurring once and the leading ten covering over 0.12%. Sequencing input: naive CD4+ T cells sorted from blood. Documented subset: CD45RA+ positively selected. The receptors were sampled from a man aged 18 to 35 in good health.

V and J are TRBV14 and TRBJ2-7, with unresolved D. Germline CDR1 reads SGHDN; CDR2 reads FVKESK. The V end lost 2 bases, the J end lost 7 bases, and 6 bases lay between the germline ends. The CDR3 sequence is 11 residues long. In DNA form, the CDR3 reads TGTGCCAGCAGCCAATACCGTGAGCAGTACTTC. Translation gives CASSQYREQYF.

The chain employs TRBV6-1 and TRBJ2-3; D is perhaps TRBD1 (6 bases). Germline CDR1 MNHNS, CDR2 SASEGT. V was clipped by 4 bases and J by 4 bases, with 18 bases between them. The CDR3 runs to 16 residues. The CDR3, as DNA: TGTGCCAGCAGTGGTCCGGGACATTTATTTTCAGATACGCAGTATTTT. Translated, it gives CASSGPGHLFSDTQYF.

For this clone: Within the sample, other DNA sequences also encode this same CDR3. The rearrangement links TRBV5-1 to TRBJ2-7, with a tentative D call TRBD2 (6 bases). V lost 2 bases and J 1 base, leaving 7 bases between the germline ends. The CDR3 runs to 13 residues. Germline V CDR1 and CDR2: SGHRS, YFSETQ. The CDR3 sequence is CASSFSGSYEQYF. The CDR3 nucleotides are TGCGCCAGCAGCTTTAGCGGTTCCTACGAGCAGTACTTC.

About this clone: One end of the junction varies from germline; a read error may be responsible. DNA for the CDR3: TGTGCCATCAGTGGGGGACAGGGGTTGTACGGGCAGTACTTC. Encoded protein: CAISGGQGLYGQYF. The V call is TRBV10-3, the J call TRBJ2-7; 10 nucleotides match TRBD1. CDR3 size: 14 residues. Germline V CDR1 and CDR2: ENHRY, SYGVKD.